Listed below are T cell receptor beta chains from one sample, sequenced in a study of PD-1 blockade in classical Hodgkin lymphoma. The data were produced by immunoSEQ multiplex PCR, yet TCRdb's version contains in-frame clones alone and is incomplete. The sample carries tens of thousands of clones, roughly 90% recorded once. Material: peripheral blood mononuclear cells (PBMCs), obtained at baseline. The receptors stem from a human donor with classical Hodgkin lymphoma. Each CDR3 is given with its conserved first and last residue. The D gene is left open where the match is weak. A row's size may be missing; if present it is once, few, many or a size class.

NA	NA	TRBJ2-3	TRBV10-1	CASSENLDTQYF	TGCGCCAGCAGTGAGAACCTAGATACGCAGTATTTT
NA	NA	TRBJ2-1	TRBV6-1	CASFSHQGGYNEQFF	TGTGCCAGCTTCTCCCACCAGGGGGGGTACAATGAGCAGTTCTTC
TRBD2	NA	TRBJ2-7	TRBV18	CASSRTSSYEQYF	TGTGCCAGCTCACGGACTAGCAGCTACGAGCAGTACTTC
NA	NA	TRBJ2-1	TRBV11-1	CASSLDNNEQFF	TGTGCCAGCAGCTTGGACAACAATGAGCAGTTCTTC
TRBD2	NA	TRBJ2-5	TRBV9	CASSPGLAGWGGSETQYF	TGTGCCAGCAGCCCGGGACTAGCGGGATGGGGAGGGTCAGAGACCCAGTACTTC
TRBD2	NA	TRBJ2-7	TRBV9	CASSVGLADAYEQYF	TGTGCCAGCAGCGTAGGGCTAGCGGATGCATACGAGCAGTACTTC
TRBD2	once	TRBJ2-7	TRBV5-1	CASSFTTSGRASEQYF	TGCGCCAGCAGCTTCACGACTAGCGGGAGGGCCTCCGAGCAGTACTTC
NA	NA	TRBJ1-6	TRBV19	CASSNPGKGSPLHF	TGTGCCAGTAGTAATCCAGGGAAGGGTTCACCCCTCCACTTT
TRBD1	NA	TRBJ1-1	TRBV29-1	CSVERPGGTEAFF	TGCAGCGTTGAACGGCCAGGGGGCACTGAAGCTTTCTTT
NA	once	TRBJ2-3	TRBV18	CASSPPLAASTDTQYF	TGTGCCAGCTCACCACCGTTGGCAGCTAGCACAGATACGCAGTATTTT
TRBD1	NA	TRBJ2-2	TRBV28	CASSLGALGQGRHTGELFF	TGTGCCAGCAGTTTAGGGGCCCTGGGACAGGGAAGACACACCGGGGAGCTGTTTTTT
TRBD2	NA	TRBJ2-1	TRBV4-1	CASSQPSGGAWEQFF	TGCGCCAGCAGCCAGCCCAGCGGGGGGGCTTGGGAGCAGTTCTTC
NA	NA	TRBJ2-1	TRBV6-1	CASSEASRGSYNEQFF	TGTGCCAGCAGTGAAGCGAGCAGGGGCTCCTACAATGAGCAGTTCTTC
TRBD2	NA	TRBJ2-3	TRBV6-4	CASSPGLAGGPDTQYF	TGTGCCAGCAGCCCCGGACTAGCGGGGGGGCCAGATACGCAGTATTTT
NA	NA	TRBJ2-5	TRBV11-1	CASSLAGSQETQYF	TGTGCCAGCAGCTTAGCAGGCAGTCAAGAGACCCAGTACTTC
NA	NA	TRBJ2-2	TRBV28	CASSPDYRAGELFF	TGTGCCAGCAGTCCCGACTATCGGGCCGGGGAGCTGTTTTTT
TRBD1	NA	TRBJ1-1	TRBV6-1	CASSEEGGQMRAEAFF	TGTGCCAGCAGTGAAGAGGGGGGACAGATGAGGGCTGAAGCTTTCTTT
NA	NA	TRBJ1-5	TRBV10-2	CASSGGSGNQPQHF	TGCGCCAGCAGTGGGGGGTCGGGCAATCAGCCCCAGCATTTT
NA	NA	TRBJ2-7	TRBV19	CASSIGTRRVYEQYF	TGTGCCAGTAGTATAGGGACCCGGCGGGTCTACGAGCAGTACTTC
NA	NA	TRBJ1-2	TRBV28	CASRVLGNYGYTF	TGTGCCAGCAGGGTCCTGGGGAACTATGGCTACACCTTC
NA	NA	TRBJ1-1	TRBV19	CASINLGGEAFF	TGTGCCAGTATAAATCTCGGCGGTGAAGCTTTCTTT
NA	NA	TRBJ1-1	TRBV18	CASSTGVNTEAFF	TGTGCCAGCTCAACCGGGGTGAACACTGAAGCTTTCTTT
NA	NA	TRBJ1-5	TRBV21-1	CASALGGNQPQHF	TGTGCCAGCGCGTTGGGAGGAAATCAGCCCCAGCATTTT
TRBD2	NA	TRBJ2-2	TRBV28	CASRRTSITGELFF	TGTGCCAGCAGGAGGACTAGCATCACCGGGGAGCTGTTTTTT
NA	NA	TRBJ2-7	TRBV18	CASSPGGVAYEQYF	TGTGCCAGCTCCCCAGGGGGGGTGGCCTACGAGCAGTACTTC
NA	once	TRBJ1-4	TRBV6-1	CASKWDAANEKLFF	TGTGCCAGCAAGTGGGATGCTGCCAATGAAAAACTGTTTTTT
TRBD2	NA	TRBJ2-1	TRBV7-2	CASSQGLVGNEQFF	TGTGCCAGCAGCCAAGGACTAGTTGGGAATGAGCAGTTCTTC
NA	few	TRBJ2-3	TRBV11-2	CASASRGGTDTQYF	TGTGCCAGCGCATCTAGGGGAGGCACAGATACGCAGTATTTT
TRBD2	NA	TRBJ2-7	TRBV6-5	CASSQTSGGVHEQYF	TGTGCCAGCAGTCAGACTAGCGGGGGGGTCCACGAGCAGTACTTC
NA	NA	TRBJ2-7	TRBV6-5	CASSYSDETYEQYF	TGTGCCAGCAGTTACTCGGACGAGACCTACGAGCAGTACTTC
TRBD2	NA	TRBJ2-3	TRBV7-6	CASSPRLASSSTDTQYF	TGTGCCAGCAGCCCAAGACTAGCGTCCTCTAGCACAGATACGCAGTATTTT
TRBD2	NA	TRBJ2-7	TRBV27	CASSLGLAREQYF	TGTGCCAGCAGTCTCGGACTAGCCCGCGAGCAGTACTTC
TRBD1	once	TRBJ2-7	TRBV6-6	CASSPGAGQGYEQYF	TGTGCCAGCAGCCCTGGGGCGGGACAGGGGTACGAGCAGTACTTC
NA	NA	TRBJ2-7	TRBV5-4	CASSLAAATYEQYF	TGTGCCAGCAGCTTGGCGGCAGCCACCTACGAGCAGTACTTC
NA	NA	TRBJ2-3	TRBV29-1	CSVKGAGSGSTDTQYF	TGCAGCGTTAAAGGGGCAGGGTCGGGGAGCACAGATACGCAGTATTTT